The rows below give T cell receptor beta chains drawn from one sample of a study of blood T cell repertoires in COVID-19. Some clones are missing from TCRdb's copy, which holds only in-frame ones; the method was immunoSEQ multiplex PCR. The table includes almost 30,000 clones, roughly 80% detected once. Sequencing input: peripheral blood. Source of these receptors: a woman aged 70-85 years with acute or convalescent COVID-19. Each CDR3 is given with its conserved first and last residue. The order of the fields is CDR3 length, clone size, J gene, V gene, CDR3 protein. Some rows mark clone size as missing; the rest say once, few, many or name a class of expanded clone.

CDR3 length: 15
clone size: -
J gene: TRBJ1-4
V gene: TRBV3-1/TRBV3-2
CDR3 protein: CASSQGLGTGEKLFF

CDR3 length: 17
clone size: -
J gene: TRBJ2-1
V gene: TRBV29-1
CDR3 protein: CSVEEWTGGTLYNEQFF

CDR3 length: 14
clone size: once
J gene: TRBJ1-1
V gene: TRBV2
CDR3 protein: CASRGGTRITKAFF

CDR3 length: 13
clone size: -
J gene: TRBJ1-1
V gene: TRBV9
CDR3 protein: CASSVRRETEAFF

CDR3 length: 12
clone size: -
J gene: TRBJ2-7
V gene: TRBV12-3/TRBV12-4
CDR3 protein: CASRFAEGLAVF

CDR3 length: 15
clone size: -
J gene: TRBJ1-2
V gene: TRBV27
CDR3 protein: CARTLQGTSNYGYTF

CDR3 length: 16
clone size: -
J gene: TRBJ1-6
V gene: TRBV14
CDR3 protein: CASSQTGGGSNSPLHF

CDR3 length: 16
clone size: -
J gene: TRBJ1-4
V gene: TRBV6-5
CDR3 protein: CASSYSKGQGAPELFF

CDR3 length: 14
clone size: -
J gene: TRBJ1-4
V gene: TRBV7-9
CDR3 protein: CASSLGTGDEKLFF

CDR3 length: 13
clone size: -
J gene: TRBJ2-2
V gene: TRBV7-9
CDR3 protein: CASSLQGVGELFF

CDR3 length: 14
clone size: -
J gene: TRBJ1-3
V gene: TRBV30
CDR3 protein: CAWSQEGAGNTIYF

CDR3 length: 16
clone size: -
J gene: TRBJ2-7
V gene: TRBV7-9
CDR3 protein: CASSSSTGGGSYEQYF

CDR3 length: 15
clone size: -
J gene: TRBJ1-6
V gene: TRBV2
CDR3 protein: CASSEDSSYNSPLHF

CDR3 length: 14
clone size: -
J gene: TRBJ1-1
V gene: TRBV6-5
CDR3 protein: CASSSTRVFDEAFF

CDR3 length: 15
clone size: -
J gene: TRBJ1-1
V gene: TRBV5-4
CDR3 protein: CASTVKTGGPTEAFF

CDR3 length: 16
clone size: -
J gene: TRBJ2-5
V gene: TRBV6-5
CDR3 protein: CASSYSGTSFQETQYF

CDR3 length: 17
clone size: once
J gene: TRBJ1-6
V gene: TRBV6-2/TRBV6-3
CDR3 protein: CASSHGGAPTNNSPLHF

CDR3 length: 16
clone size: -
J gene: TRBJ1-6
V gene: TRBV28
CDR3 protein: CASSPPGGGRNSPLHF

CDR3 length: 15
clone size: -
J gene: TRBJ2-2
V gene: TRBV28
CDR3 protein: CASSFAGVNTGELFF

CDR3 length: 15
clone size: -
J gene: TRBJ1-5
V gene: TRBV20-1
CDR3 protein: CSASGDTGGNQPQHF

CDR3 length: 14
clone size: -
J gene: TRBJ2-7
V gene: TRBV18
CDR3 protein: CASSKGALTYEQYF

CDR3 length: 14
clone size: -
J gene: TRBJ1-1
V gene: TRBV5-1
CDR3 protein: CASSLELQNTEAFF

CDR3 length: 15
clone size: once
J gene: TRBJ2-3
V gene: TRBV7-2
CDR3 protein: CASSSFRGGTDTQYF

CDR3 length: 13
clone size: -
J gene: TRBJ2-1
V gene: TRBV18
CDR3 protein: CASSLGPYNEQFF